Each of the 7 T cell receptor beta chains below was sequenced from the same sample in a study of human T cells and chemical hapten exposure. One entry per CDR3 protein results from TCRdb running MiXCR on the RACE reads. The sample includes roughly 380,000 distinct CDR3 sequences, just under 6.5% seen only once; the top ten take 5% to 6%. Noted time point: patch test 2, 6 weeks after DPC sensitization. Treatment: therapeutic diphenylcyclopropenone sensitization with weekly scalp DPC. The sequences come from whole blood, collected in connection with sensitization to the hapten diphenylcyclopropenone (DPC). The receptors originated from a woman aged 18-29 years with alopecia areata. Some clones in this sample may be carry-over from other donors' samples.

The sample holds a few counts of this clonotype. The chain is built from TRBV12-3 or TRBV12-4 and TRBJ2-3; 9 bases are a match to TRBD2. V lost 3 bases to trimming and J lost 6 bases; unmatched junction nucleotides: 7. The CDR3 contains 15 residues. For the CDR3, the DNA is TGTGCCAGCAGTTTCGCGGGGGGGCCCTCGGATACGCAGTATTTT. Protein product: CASSFAGGPSDTQYF.

Note on this clonotype: The conserved closing phenylalanine or tryptophan is absent in this CDR3, likely reflecting a read error. The gene calls are TRBV14 and TRBJ1-2, with D maybe TRBD1 (6 bases). CDR1 and CDR2 from the germline V gene are SGHDN and FVKESK. This CDR3 spans 16 amino acids. The V end lost 2 bases, the J end lost 4 bases, and 17 bases lay between the germline ends. This CDR3 is CASSQRGHSFFYGYTS. For the CDR3, the DNA is TGTGCCAGCAGCCAACGGGGACATTCGTTCTTCTATGGCTACACCTCC.

This clonotype was seen more than once but under ten times. The V gene is TRBV20-1, the J gene TRBJ2-3, with 7 bases lining up with TRBD2. The germline gives CDR1 DFQATT, CDR2 SNEGSKA (reference sequence). V lost 0 bases, J lost 2 bases, and 11 bases stayed unmatched. This CDR3 contains 17 residues. This CDR3 reads CSARDPLNAGDTDTQYF. The CDR3 region has the DNA TGCAGTGCTAGAGACCCCCTTAATGCGGGGGACACAGATACGCAGTATTTT.

There are many counts of this clonotype. The chain combines TRBV18 with TRBJ1-1; no definite D call. Germline CDR1 KGHSH, CDR2 LQKENI. The germline V and J ends were trimmed by 3 bases and 5 bases, with 19 bases remaining between them. The CDR3 is 16 amino acids. The CDR3 DNA reads TGTGCCAGCTCACCGGGGTTGGTCTCGGGCGGAACTGAAGCTTTCTTT. It specifies CASSPGLVSGGTEAFF. Looking up the rest from reference TRBV18 and TRBJ1-1 gives the full variable domain: NAGVMQNPRHLVRRRGQEARLRCSPMKGHSHVYWYRQLPEEGLKFMVYLQKENIIDESGMPKERFSAEFPKEGPSILRIQQVVRGDSAAYFCASSPGLVSGGTEAFFGQGTRLTVV.

The sample holds many counts of this clonotype. The V and J genes are TRBV28 and TRBJ2-6; D remains unclear. Germline V gene lookup returns CDR1 MDHEN and CDR2 SYDVKM. The ends were cut back, 2 bases at V and 0 bases at J, with 11 bases in the middle. This CDR3 contains 17 residues. This CDR3 is CASSLGVRFSGANVLTF. The CDR3 DNA reads as TGTGCCAGCAGTTTAGGGGTTAGGTTCTCTGGGGCCAACGTCCTGACTTTC.

At least ten counts were recorded for this clonotype. This chain links TRBV29-1 with TRBJ1-4; D is unresolved. Trimming stripped 4 bases from V and 6 bases from J, with 9 bases between. Germline V gene data show CDR1 as SQVTM and CDR2 as ANQGSEA. The CDR3 consists of 12 residues. The CDR3 bases are TGCAGCGTTGCGGGTTACGATGAAAAACTGTTTTTT. This translates into CSVAGYDEKLFF.

The chain recombines TRBV5-5 with TRBJ2-7; D uncertain. The germline CDR1 and CDR2 sequences are SGHKS and YYEKEE (reference sequence). The CDR3 is made up of 11 amino acids. V was clipped by 4 bases and J by 7 bases, with 9 bases between them. In DNA form, the CDR3 reads TGTGCCAGCAGCCCAAACGGGGAGCAGTACTTC. Amino acids: CASSPNGEQYF.